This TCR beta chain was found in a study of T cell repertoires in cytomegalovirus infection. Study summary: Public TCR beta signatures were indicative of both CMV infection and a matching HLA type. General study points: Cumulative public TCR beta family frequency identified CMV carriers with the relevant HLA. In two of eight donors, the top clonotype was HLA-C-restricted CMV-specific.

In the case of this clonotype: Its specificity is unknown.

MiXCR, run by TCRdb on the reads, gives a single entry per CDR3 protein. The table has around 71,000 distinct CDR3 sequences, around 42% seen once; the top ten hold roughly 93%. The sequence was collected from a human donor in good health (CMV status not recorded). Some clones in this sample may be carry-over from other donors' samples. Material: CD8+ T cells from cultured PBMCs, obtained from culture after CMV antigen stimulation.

The CDR3 bases are TGTGCCAGCAGCCCACTGACTAGCGGCTCCTACAATGAGCAGTTCTTC. Translated: CASSPLTSGSYNEQFF. The rearrangement uses TRBV7-8 and TRBJ2-1; 9 bases fit TRBD2. CDR1 is SGHVS, CDR2 FQNEAQ, per germline. The trim removed 5 bases at V and 0 bases at J, leaving 5 bases unmatched. This CDR3 contains 16 residues.